This entry describes one T cell receptor (beta chain). What it binds is not known. Germline trimming cut 4 bases from V and 6 bases from J; bases unmatched to any gene: 4. This CDR3 spans 13 amino acids. Germline-derived CDR1 and CDR2 are SQVTM and ANQGSEA. This table comes from immunoSEQ multiplex PCR, and its TCRdb copy is limited to in-frame clones, with some not included. The sample holds over 1.4 million clones, roughly 96% seen once. The sample belongs to a study of shared clonotypes between healthy human individuals. Findings and caveats of the study: Clonotype sharing across several donors was observed for roughly 5% of naive CD4 clonotypes. The four-donor shared clonotypes exceeded non-shared clonotypes in generation probability, with non-shared ones scoring lower.

The sequenced material came from naive CD4+ T cells sorted from blood. The subset here: CD45RA+ positively selected. This chain links TRBV29-1 with TRBJ2-3, with 10 positions matching TRBD2. This TCR was recovered from a man under 40 in good health. The CDR3: CSVVLAGDDTQYF. The CDR3 region has the DNA TGCAGCGTTGTGCTAGCGGGAGACGATACGCAGTATTTT.